The clone carrying this T cell receptor beta chain has just a few counts. The CDR3 covers 11 residues. V shed 4 bases and J shed 6 bases, with 4 bases lying between them. CDR1 and CDR2 from the germline V gene are KGHDR and SFDVKD. The study left out patients who had uncontrolled infection, other autoimmune disease, pregnancy or lactation. The investigators amplified TCR beta CDR3 regions from RNA transcripts. Initially, a first-round RT-PCR of the TCR CDR3 employed the HTBI primer set. TCRdb independently ran MiXCR on the multiplex PCR reads; one entry per CDR3 protein. The sample shows a few hundred thousand distinct CDR3 sequences, roughly 50% of them seen only once. This specimen belongs to a study of T cells in Graves' hyperthyroidism and ophthalmopathy.

The genes are TRBV24-1 and TRBJ2-3; D unclear. The receptor was isolated from a woman aged 18-30 years with Graves' hyperthyroidism. The sequencing sample was made of peripheral blood or thyroid tissue (not recorded which). The CDR3 bases are TGTGCCACCAGTGAAGCGGATACGCAGTATTTT. Translating it yields CATSEADTQYF.